The clone carrying this TCR beta chain was seen ten or more times. Its target is unknown. The entry originates in a study of T-cell memory formation after mild COVID-19. Study overall: The study found TCR clusters largely donor specific.

Looked up from germline, CDR1 is MNHEY and CDR2 is SVGAGI. The CDR3 runs 13 residues. The ends lost 7 bases at V and 6 bases at J; junction bases unmatched: 5. TCRdb passed the 5' RACE reads through MiXCR, listing each CDR3 protein once. The sample has some 450,000 distinct CDR3 sequences, over 15% seen once; the top ten hold around a fifth. Study outcomes and limitations: Later expanders leaned CD4+, whereas day 15 to 85 contracting clones were balanced CD4/CD8.

V usage is TRBV6-5 and J usage is TRBJ2-1, with 8 bases fitting TRBD1. The sample comprised PBMCs or a T cell subset sorted from them (not recorded which). The receptor's source is a man aged 18 to 30 who had mild COVID-19 (a few samples of this study predate the infection). Cell type and time point are not known. This CDR3 reads CASNGQGGNEQFF. CDR3 bases: TGTGCCAGCAATGGACAGGGAGGCAATGAGCAGTTCTTC.